The 26 T cell receptor beta chains below all came from one sample that was sequenced in a study of shared T cell receptors in the human thymus. Here immunoSEQ multiplex PCR was the method, and the copy in TCRdb shows in-frame clones only, minus some. The sample contains about 660,000 clones, 70% to 90% of which appear only once. Separately, the same data were catalogued under a study of human thymus T cells.

Input material: thymocytes. All receptors derive from a boy in the first two years of life with a congenital heart defect.

V and J are TRBV5-4 and TRBJ1-1; the match to TRBD1 covers 8 bases. The CDR3 runs to 12 residues. Germline trimming cut 5 bases from V and 3 bases from J; bases unmatched to any gene: 0. Germline lookup yields CDR1 SGHNT and CDR2 YYREEE (reference sequence). Written as DNA, the CDR3 is TGTGCCAGCAGACAGGGGGACACTGAAGCTTTCTTT. This gives the protein CASRQGDTEAFF.

This chain joins TRBV30 and TRBJ1-2; D remains ambiguous. Germline V gives CDR1 GTSNPN, CDR2 SVGIG (reference sequence). Trimming took 3 bases from V and 5 from J, leaving 13 bases between them. This CDR3 is built from 13 residues. The CDR3 sequence: CAWRGGWRYGYTF. The CDR3 DNA reads as TGTGCCTGGAGGGGCGGTTGGAGGTATGGCTACACCTTC. The variable domain in full, with the rest retrieved from reference TRBV30 and TRBJ1-2, is SQTIHQWPATLVQPVGSPLSLECTVEGTSNPNLYWYRQAAGRGLQLLFYSVGIGQISSEVPQNLSASRPQDRQFILSSKKLLLSDSGFYLCAWRGGWRYGYTFGSGTRLTVV.

CDR3 bases: TGTGCCAGCAGCCAATCCCCGTTCATGGGGAAGGACTCACCCCGGAACACCGGGGAGCTGTTTTTT. It encodes CASSQSPFMGKDSPRNTGELFF. The chain uses TRBV16 and TRBJ2-2, with D possibly being TRBD2 (5 bases). Deletions cut 0 bases from V and 1 base from J, with 27 bases between. The germline CDR1 and CDR2 sequences are KGHSY and FQNENV. The CDR3 totals 22 residues.

This clone was counted a few times. The gene calls are TRBV5-1 and TRBJ1-2; 9 bases line up with TRBD1. This CDR3 is built from 15 residues. With 0 bases clipped from V and 5 bases from J, the junction kept 5 bases outside the gene matches. Germline-derived CDR1 and CDR2 are SGHRS and YFSETQ. The CDR3 sequence is CASSLVGQGWYGYTF. The CDR3 coding sequence is TGCGCCAGCAGCTTGGTGGGACAGGGTTGGTATGGCTACACCTTC.

In this sample, this clone turned up once. V gene TRBV4-3 combines with J gene TRBJ2-2; 7 positions match TRBD2. J was trimmed by 8 bases and V by 1 base; bases with no gene match: 7. This CDR3 has 15 amino acids. Germline V lookup: CDR1 LGHNA, CDR2 YSLEER. CDR3 DNA: TGCGCCAGCAGCCAAGCGCCCGGGGGGAAGGGGGAGCTGTTTTTT. Protein product: CASSQAPGGKGELFF.

J is TRBJ1-1 and V is TRBV27; D perhaps matches TRBD1 (5 bases). Per the germline V gene, CDR1 is MNHEY and CDR2 is SMNVEV (reference sequence). The CDR3 runs to 20 residues. V lost 5 bases, J lost 0 bases, and 28 bases lay in between. CDR3 in DNA: TGTGCCAGCAGTGCTATCCCCCGAGACTTCCGCGACAGCTTGAACACTGAAGCTTTCTTT. Translating gives CASSAIPRDFRDSLNTEAFF.

The chain recombines TRBV27 with TRBJ1-4, with D possibly matching TRBD1 (6 bases). Trimming left V 5 bases short and J 0 bases short, with 10 bases between. CDR3 size: 15 residues. Germline V CDR1 and CDR2: MNHEY, SMNVEV (reference sequence). CDR3 sequence: CASSPNRATNEKLFF. In DNA, the CDR3 is TGTGCCAGCAGTCCAAACAGGGCAACTAATGAAAAACTGTTTTTT.

The J gene is TRBJ1-1, the V gene TRBV30, with D unresolved. Germline V lookup: CDR1 GTSNPN, CDR2 SVGIG (reference sequence). The CDR3 runs 13 residues. V was pared by 2 bases and J by 7 bases, with 14 bases between. The CDR3, as DNA: TGTGCCTGGAGTATCCCCAAAACCTATGAAGCTTTCTTT. It yields the protein CAWSIPKTYEAFF.

The CDR3 DNA reads TGTGCCACCAGCAGAGGGGACAGGGGGCCCACTGAAGCTTTCTTT. Its protein is CATSRGDRGPTEAFF. The chain combines TRBV15 with TRBJ1-1, with 12 bases that match TRBD1. This CDR3 comprises 15 residues. CDR1 and CDR2 from the germline V gene are LNHNV and YYDKDF (reference sequence). The V gene end was trimmed by 1 base and the J gene end by 4 bases; junction bases not matched to a gene: 1.

The rearrangement joins TRBV4-2 to TRBJ2-1; 11 bases fit TRBD1. The CDR3 has 15 residues. Germline V gene data show CDR1 as LGHNA and CDR2 as YNFKEQ. Losses at the gene ends were 0 bases for V and 7 bases for J; bases not matched to a gene: 2. The CDR3 DNA follows: TGTGCCAGCAGCCAAGATGGGACAGGGGGGAATGAGCAGTTCTTC. Amino acids: CASSQDGTGGNEQFF.

V is TRBV12-5 and J is TRBJ1-3, with D perhaps matching TRBD1 (5 bases). From germline, CDR1 is LGHNT and CDR2 FRNRAP. The CDR3 extends over 14 amino acids. Deletions cut 1 base from V and 8 bases from J, with 12 bases between. CDR3 coding DNA: TGTGCTAGTGGTTTGGACGGTAAAGGGGACACCATATATTTT. Encoded protein: CASGLDGKGDTIYF.

V and J are TRBV6-5 and TRBJ2-4; TRBD2 matches at 7 bases. The CDR3 runs 14 residues. V shed 6 bases and J 6 bases; nucleotides not matched to a gene: 8. Germline V lookup: CDR1 MNHEY, CDR2 SVGAGI. The CDR3 nucleotides read TGTGCCAGCAGGGGCAGGGAGGGAGGAAACATTCAGTACTTC. This encodes CASRGREGGNIQYF.

This clone was picked up a small number of times. The rearrangement uses TRBV28 and TRBJ1-1; D possibly corresponds to TRBD1 (5 bases). The V gene lost 4 bases and the J gene lost 0 bases, with 9 bases spanning the gap. The CDR3 is 14 residues long. Germline lookup yields CDR1 MDHEN and CDR2 SYDVKM. CDR3 in DNA: TGTGCCAGCAGTTGGCAGGGATTGAACACTGAAGCTTTCTTT. It codes for CASSWQGLNTEAFF.

The V call is TRBV30, the J call TRBJ1-5; D not resolved. The CDR3 sequence is 14 residues long. Trimming cost V 2 bases and J 4 bases, with 12 bases left between them. Germline CDR1 GTSNPN, CDR2 SVGIG (reference sequence). CDR3 region: CAWSIGRKNQPQHF. The CDR3 bases are TGTGCCTGGAGTATCGGCAGGAAAAATCAGCCCCAGCATTTT.

This clone was counted a single time. The rearrangement joins TRBV28 to TRBJ2-5; 14 bases match TRBD2. The J segment lost 3 bases and the V segment lost 7 bases, leaving 7 bases of the junction unmatched. The CDR3 covers 16 residues. The germline V gene has CDR1 MDHEN and CDR2 SYDVKM. CDR3 region: CASTVGGLAGEETQYF. The CDR3 DNA reads as TGTGCCAGCACCGTGGGGGGACTAGCGGGAGAAGAGACCCAGTACTTC.

The chain is built from TRBV27 and TRBJ1-1; 7 bases match TRBD1. The V and J ends lost 5 bases and 1 base, in that order; junction bases with no gene match: 10. The CDR3 runs to 16 residues. The germline gives CDR1 MNHEY, CDR2 SMNVEV (reference sequence). CDR3 residues: CASSPPRTGGNTEAFF. The CDR3 region has the DNA TGTGCCAGCAGTCCACCGCGGACAGGCGGGAACACTGAAGCTTTCTTT.

The chain is built from TRBV28 and TRBJ2-2; 8 bases line up with TRBD2. This CDR3 comprises 16 residues. With V trimmed by 5 bases and J by 6 bases, 11 bases remained unmatched. CDR1 is MDHEN and CDR2 is SYDVKM in the germline V gene. As DNA, the CDR3 is TGTGCCAGCAGTCCCCGGGGGGGGGAGGTTTCCGGGGAGCTGTTTTTT. Translation: CASSPRGGEVSGELFF.

The V and J genes are TRBV6-5 and TRBJ1-2; tentative D call: TRBD1 (5 bases). The CDR3 loop spans 14 amino acids. The germline V and J ends were trimmed by 5 bases and 2 bases, with 12 bases remaining between them. From germline, CDR1 is MNHEY and CDR2 SVGAGI. The CDR3 spells CASSEWQGNYGYTF. CDR3 coding DNA: TGTGCCAGCAGTGAGTGGCAGGGAAACTATGGCTACACCTTC.

The V and J genes are TRBV4-3 and TRBJ2-7; 14 bases are a match to TRBD2. CDR3 length: 16 residues. Germline values: CDR1 LGHNA, CDR2 YSLEER. V shed 5 bases and J 2 bases; nucleotides not matched to a gene: 5. The chain's CDR3 is CASSARLAGGPYEQYF. CDR3 nucleotide sequence: TGCGCCAGCAGCGCCCGACTAGCGGGAGGGCCCTACGAGCAGTACTTC.

The CDR3 region is CASSRTSGSGGYTF. The CDR3, as DNA: TGTGCCAGCAGCAGGACTAGCGGGAGTGGTGGCTACACCTTC. The chain recombines TRBV7-6 with TRBJ1-2, with unresolved D. The CDR3 consists of 14 residues. The germline V and J ends were trimmed by 5 bases and 7 bases, with 17 bases remaining between them. In germline, CDR1 is SGHVS, CDR2 FNYEAQ.

V is TRBV4-3 and J is TRBJ2-7; D uncertain. The CDR3 extends over 14 amino acids. Germline V CDR1 and CDR2: LGHNA, YSLEER. Trimming took off 0 bases at V and 2 bases at J, with 8 bases between the two ends. The CDR3 sequence: CASSQDVGAYEQYF. The CDR3 DNA reads TGCGCCAGCAGCCAAGATGTCGGAGCCTACGAGCAGTACTTC.

The V and J genes are TRBV18 and TRBJ1-1; 7 bases fit TRBD1. The CDR3 spans 17 residues. V dropped 5 bases and J dropped 4; count of bases not matched to a gene: 16. The V gene's germline CDR1 is KGHSH and CDR2 LQKENI. The CDR3 region has the DNA TGTGCCAGCTCAGAGATCCCCCAGGGGGAGTCGGGCACTGAAGCTTTCTTT. Its translation: CASSEIPQGESGTEAFF. The full variable domain, with the rest looked up from reference TRBV18 and TRBJ1-1, is NAGVMQNPRHLVRRRGQEARLRCSPMKGHSHVYWYRQLPEEGLKFMVYLQKENIIDESGMPKERFSAEFPKEGPSILRIQQVVRGDSAAYFCASSEIPQGESGTEAFFGQGTRLTVV.

The sample holds a few counts of this clone. The V gene is TRBV15, the J gene TRBJ2-1; TRBD2 agrees at 16 bases. The CDR3 loop spans 16 amino acids. The germline CDR1 and CDR2 sequences are LNHNV and YYDKDF (reference sequence). V was clipped by 0 bases and J by 15 bases; unmatched bases: 8. DNA of the CDR3: TGTGCCACCAGCAGAGATCTTGGGACTAGCGGGAGGGCCACGTTCTTC. It is translated as CATSRDLGTSGRATFF.

The J gene is TRBJ2-4, the V gene TRBV6-1, with 9 bases that match TRBD1. This CDR3 region has 19 residues. The trim removed 2 bases at V and 9 bases at J, leaving 20 bases unmatched. The germline CDR1 and CDR2 sequences are MNHNS and SASEGT. The CDR3 region is CASSECLGIPRDRAGIQYF. CDR3 sequence (DNA): TGTGCCAGCAGTGAATGTCTGGGGATTCCCCGGGACAGGGCTGGCATTCAGTACTTC.

The V and J genes are TRBV7-8 and TRBJ2-2, with 10 bases aligning to TRBD1. Germline lookup yields CDR1 SGHVS and CDR2 FQNEAQ. J was trimmed by 2 bases and V by 5 bases; bases with no gene match: 8. CDR3 length: 17 residues. The CDR3 sequence is CASSPKPTGGNTGELFF. DNA of the CDR3: TGTGCCAGCAGCCCGAAACCGACAGGGGGCAACACCGGGGAGCTGTTTTTT.

The rearrangement uses TRBV28 and TRBJ1-1; TRBD1 might be the D (6 bases). The germline gives CDR1 MDHEN, CDR2 SYDVKM. The CDR3 spans 19 residues. The V end was cut by 10 bases, the J end by 0 bases, with 30 bases between. The DNA for the CDR3 is TGTGCCACCCGGGGGGGACACTTCATACTGAGGCTAATGAACACTGAAGCTTTCTTT. This translates into CATRGGHFILRLMNTEAFF.